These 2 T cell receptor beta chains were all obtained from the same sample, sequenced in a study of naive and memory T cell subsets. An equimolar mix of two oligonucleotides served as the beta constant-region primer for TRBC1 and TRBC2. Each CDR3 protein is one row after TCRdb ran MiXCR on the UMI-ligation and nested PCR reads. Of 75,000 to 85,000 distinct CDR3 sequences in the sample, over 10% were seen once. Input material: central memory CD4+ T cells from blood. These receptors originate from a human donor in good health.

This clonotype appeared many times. This CDR3 reads CASSPLADWGYNEQFF. The CDR3 DNA reads TGTGCCAGCTCACCACTGGCGGACTGGGGGTACAATGAGCAGTTCTTC. This chain connects TRBV18 to TRBJ2-1, with D perhaps TRBD1 or TRBD2 (5 bases each). V lost 1 base and J 4 bases, leaving 14 bases between the germline ends. This CDR3 has 16 residues. Per germline, CDR1 KGHSH and CDR2 LQKENI. The full variable domain, rest sourced from reference TRBV18 and TRBJ2-1, is NAGVMQNPRHLVRRRGQEARLRCSPMKGHSHVYWYRQLPEEGLKFMVYLQKENIIDESGMPKERFSAEFPKEGPSILRIQQVVRGDSAAYFCASSPLADWGYNEQFFGPGTRLTVL.

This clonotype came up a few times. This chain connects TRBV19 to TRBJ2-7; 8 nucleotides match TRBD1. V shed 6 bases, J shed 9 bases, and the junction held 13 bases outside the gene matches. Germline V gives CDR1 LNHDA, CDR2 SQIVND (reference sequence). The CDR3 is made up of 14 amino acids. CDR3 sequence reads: CASRPTAGGRGQYF. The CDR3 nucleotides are TGTGCCAGTAGGCCGACTGCAGGGGGCAGGGGGCAGTACTTC.